This note documents a single TCR beta chain sequence. The antigen remains unidentified. TCR beta CDR3 regions were amplified from RNA transcripts. When the TCR CDR3 underwent first-round RT-PCR, the HTBI primer set was used. TCRdb fed the multiplex PCR reads into MiXCR, producing one record per CDR3 protein. This table holds fewer than 350,000 distinct CDR3 sequences, roughly 20% found once. Newly diagnosed hyperthyroidism, duration under 2 months, in patients aged 18 to 65. Criteria for exclusion of patients were uncontrolled infection, other autoimmune disease, pregnancy or lactation. This record belongs to a study of T cells in Graves' hyperthyroidism and ophthalmopathy. Looking at the study overall: Upon initial diagnosis and before any treatment, peripheral blood was collected. Notes on the study in general: Blood also contained most expanded thyroid clonotypes above 0.001.

The junction had 15 bases not matched to a gene; V was cut back by 5 bases and J by 12 bases. The length of the CDR3 is 15 residues. In germline, CDR1 is MDHEN, CDR2 SYDVKM. What was sequenced was blood. This chain uses TRBV28 with TRBJ1-4; 7 bases are shared with TRBD1. This receptor was identified in a woman aged 45-60 years with Graves' hyperthyroidism. In DNA form, the CDR3 reads TGTGCCAGCAGTGCCCAGACAGGGATAGATGACGAACTGTTTTTT. Its translation: CASSAQTGIDDELFF.